The 9 T cell receptor beta chains below all came from one sample that was sequenced in a study of T cells in localized non-small cell lung cancer. The method was immunoSEQ multiplex PCR; TCRdb's version includes in-frame clones alone and lacks a portion of them. The sample lists tens of thousands of clones, about 83% occurring once. Sample: peripheral blood, taken before any cancer treatment. These receptors were collected from a female donor at least 60 years old with stage II squamous cell lung carcinoma.

The rearrangement joins TRBV6-5 to TRBJ2-7; 8 bases line up with TRBD1. The CDR3 contains 16 residues. From germline, CDR1 is MNHEY and CDR2 SVGAGI. V was clipped by 4 bases and J by 6 bases; unmatched bases: 14. CDR3 bases: TGTGCCAGCAGTTCCCCATCCGGGACAGGTAGTGGCGAGCAGTACTTC. Translating it yields CASSSPSGTGSGEQYF.

The chain links TRBV18 to TRBJ2-5, with D unresolved. Trimming stripped 0 bases from V and 5 bases from J, with 10 bases between. Germline CDR1 reads KGHSH; CDR2 reads LQKENI. The CDR3 runs 14 residues. The CDR3, as DNA: TGTGCCAGCTCACCACCGAGGAGTCGGGAGACCCAGTACTTC. Encoded protein: CASSPPRSRETQYF.

This chain uses TRBV11-2 with TRBJ1-1, with a tentative D call TRBD1 (5 bases). V lost 4 bases to trimming and J lost 6 bases, with 15 bases between them. Germline lookup yields CDR1 SGHAT and CDR2 FQNNGV. The CDR3 extends over 14 amino acids. CDR3 protein: CASSYAVRVPEAFF. The CDR3 DNA reads as TGTGCCAGCAGCTACGCTGTCAGGGTCCCTGAAGCTTTCTTT. Full variable domain (rest looked up from reference TRBV11-2 and TRBJ1-1): EAGVAQSPRYKIIEKRQSVAFWCNPISGHATLYWYQQILGQGPKLLIQFQNNGVVDDSQLPKDRFSAERLKGVDSTLKIQPAKLEDSAVYLCASSYAVRVPEAFFGQGTRLTVV.

The V and J genes are TRBV11-3 and TRBJ1-1; perhaps TRBD1 as D (5 bases). Germline-derived CDR1 and CDR2 are SGHNT and YENEEA. Trimming removed 1 base at V and 9 bases at J, with 12 bases between. This CDR3 has 13 residues. CDR3 nucleotides: TGTGCCAGCAGCTTAGCCCGACAGTCCCAAGCTTTCTTT. Residues: CASSLARQSQAFF.

The CDR3 DNA is TGTGCCAGTAAAGCCGCGCGGGGGCAGCCCCAGCATTTT. The encoded protein is CASKAARGQPQHF. This chain joins TRBV19 and TRBJ1-5; the D gene is possibly TRBD1 (5 bases). V dropped 7 bases and J dropped 7 bases, with 14 bases sitting between them. The CDR3 has 13 residues. CDR1 LNHDA and CDR2 SQIVND come from the germline V gene (reference sequence).

This chain connects TRBV7-7 to TRBJ2-2; possibly TRBD1 for D (5 bases). The CDR3 covers 14 residues. The ends were cut back, 5 bases at V and 4 bases at J, with 11 bases in the middle. Germline lookup yields CDR1 SSHAT and CDR2 FNYEAQ (reference sequence). The DNA for the CDR3 is TGTGCCAGCAGCCCGCAAGGGGTCACCGGGGAGCTGTTTTTT. Translating gives CASSPQGVTGELFF. The full variable domain, rest sourced from reference TRBV7-7 and TRBJ2-2, is GAGVSQSPRYKVTKRGQDVTLRCDPISSHATLYWYQQALGQGPEFLTYFNYEAQPDKSGLPSDRFSAERPEGSISTLTIQRTEQRDSAMYRCASSPQGVTGELFFGEGSRLTVL.

The chain uses TRBV9 and TRBJ2-7; 9 bases line up with TRBD1. The V and J ends lost 3 bases and 3 bases, in that order; junction bases with no gene match: 7. This CDR3 has 15 amino acids. CDR1 SGDLS and CDR2 YYNGEE come from the germline V gene. CDR3 sequence: CASSARQGDHYEQYF. The CDR3 DNA is TGTGCCAGCAGCGCCAGACAGGGGGATCACTACGAGCAGTACTTC.

CDR3 loop: CASSPSGTENTEAFF. For the CDR3, the DNA is TGTGCCAGCAGTCCTTCCGGGACAGAGAACACTGAAGCTTTCTTT. This chain joins TRBV6-1 and TRBJ1-1, with TRBD1 matching over 7 bases. Germline V lookup: CDR1 MNHNS, CDR2 SASEGT. V was clipped by 5 bases and J by 1 base; unmatched bases: 7. The CDR3 consists of 15 residues.

The rearrangement links TRBV6-5 to TRBJ1-3; possible D gene TRBD1, 5 bases. V dropped 6 bases and J dropped 0 bases, with 9 bases sitting between them. The CDR3 extends over 14 amino acids. Germline loops: CDR1 MNHEY, CDR2 SVGAGI. The CDR3 here is CASRDTSSGNTIYF. CDR3 bases: TGTGCCAGCAGGGACACCTCCTCTGGAAACACCATATATTTT.